This T cell receptor beta chain was captured in a study of blood T cell repertoires in COVID-19. Original processing methods: The assay estimated nucleated cells by amplifying reference gene primers. The table came from immunoSEQ multiplex PCR; TCRdb's copy has only in-frame clones and leaves some out. V and J calls and clone size are those listed in that table; D and trimming were worked out from the DNA. The data hold about 100,000 clones, with about nine tenths observed a single time. The receptor's source is a man aged 50-60 years with active COVID-19. The source material was peripheral blood.

The CDR3 spells CATSEPSGSFNEQFF. DNA of the CDR3: TGTGCCACCAGTGAACCTAGCGGGAGTTTTAATGAGCAGTTCTTC. The chain recombines TRBV24-1 with TRBJ2-1, with 10 positions matching TRBD2. The CDR3 loop spans 15 amino acids. The germline V gene has CDR1 KGHDR and CDR2 SFDVKD. V dropped 4 bases and J dropped 7; count of bases not matched to a gene: 6.